Sequencing of this T cell receptor beta chain was carried out in a study of cytomegalovirus exposure and HLA in healthy donors. Whole-study results and caveats: Analyzed later, association rates of TCRs varied across HLA loci, with DRB1 most and HLA-C fewest. After further analysis at a later stage, 17,000 or so TCR beta sequences were associated with HLA alleles at 0.05 false discovery rate.

On this clone: The antigen remains undetermined.

Germline V gene data show CDR1 as LNHDA and CDR2 as SQIVND (reference sequence). V dropped 5 bases and J dropped 2; count of bases not matched to a gene: 7. The CDR3 spans 17 residues. PCR was performed using 60 Vbeta and 13 Jbeta primers. Profiling relied on immunoSEQ multiplex PCR, and the TCRdb table lists in-frame clones only, not all of them. The sample carries 150,000 to 200,000 clones, 70% to 90% recorded once. The material sequenced was PBMCs. The source is a woman between 18 and 29 years old in good health and CMV-seropositive. The chain couples TRBV19 to TRBJ2-3; 13 nucleotides line up with TRBD2. CDR3 DNA: TGTGCCAGTAGTCAACGGACTAGCGGGGGCTTCACAGATACGCAGTATTTT. As protein: CASSQRTSGGFTDTQYF.